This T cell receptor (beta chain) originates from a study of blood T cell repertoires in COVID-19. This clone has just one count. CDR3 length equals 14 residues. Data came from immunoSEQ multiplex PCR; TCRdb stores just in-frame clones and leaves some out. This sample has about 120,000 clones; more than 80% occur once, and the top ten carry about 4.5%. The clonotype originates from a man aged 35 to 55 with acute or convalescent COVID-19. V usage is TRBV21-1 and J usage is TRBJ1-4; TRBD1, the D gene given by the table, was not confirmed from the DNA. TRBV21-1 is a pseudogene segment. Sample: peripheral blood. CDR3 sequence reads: CASSKEQGDEKLFF. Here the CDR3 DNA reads TGTGCCAGCAGCAAGGAACAGGGTGACGAAAAACTGTTTTTT.